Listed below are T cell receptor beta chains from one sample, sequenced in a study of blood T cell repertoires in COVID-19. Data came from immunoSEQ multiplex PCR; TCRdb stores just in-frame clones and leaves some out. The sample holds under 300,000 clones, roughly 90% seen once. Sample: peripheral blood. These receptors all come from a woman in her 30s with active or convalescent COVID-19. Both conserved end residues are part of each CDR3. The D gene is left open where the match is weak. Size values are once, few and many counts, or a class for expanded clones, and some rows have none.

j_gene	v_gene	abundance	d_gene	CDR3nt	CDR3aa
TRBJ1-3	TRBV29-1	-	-	TGCAGCGTGCGGGCCACTGGAAACACCATATATTTT	CSVRATGNTIYF
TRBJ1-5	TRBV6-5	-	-	TGTGCCAGCACCCCATCGATCAGAGGCCAGCCCCAGCATTTT	CASTPSIRGQPQHF
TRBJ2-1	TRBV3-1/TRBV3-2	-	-	TGTGCCAGCAGCCAAGACCGGGGAACAGGGAACGATGAGCAGTTCTTC	CASSQDRGTGNDEQFF
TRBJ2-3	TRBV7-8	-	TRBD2	TGTGCCAGCAGCGGGCGACTAGCGGGCACAGATACGCAGTATTTT	CASSGRLAGTDTQYF
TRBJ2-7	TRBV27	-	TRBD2	TGTGCCAGCAGTTTGAGCGGGGGGTCCTACGAGCAGTACTTC	CASSLSGGSYEQYF
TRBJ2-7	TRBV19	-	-	TGTGCCAGTAGTATTGACTGGCGGGCAGCGAGTCCGGAGCAGTACTTC	CASSIDWRAASPEQYF
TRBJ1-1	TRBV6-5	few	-	TGTGCCAGCAGTTTTGCAGGGGCGGACACTGAAGCTTTCTTT	CASSFAGADTEAFF
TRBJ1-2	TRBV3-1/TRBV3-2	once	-	TGTGCCAGCAGCTCCAGGGGCCTGAGCTATGGCTACACCTTC	CASSSRGLSYGYTF
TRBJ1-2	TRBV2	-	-	TGTGCCAGCAGTGAATTGAGAGGGATCTATGGCTACACCTTC	CASSELRGIYGYTF
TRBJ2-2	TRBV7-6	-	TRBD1	TGTGCCAGCAGCCAGGGACAGATATACACCGGGGAGCTGTTTTTT	CASSQGQIYTGELFF
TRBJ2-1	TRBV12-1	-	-	TGTGCCAGCAGGGTGGGCCACGCCTACAATGAGCAGTTCTTC	CASRVGHAYNEQFF
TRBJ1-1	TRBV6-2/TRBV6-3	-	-	TGTGCCAGCAGTTTTGGGCCGAACACTGAAGCTTTCTTT	CASSFGPNTEAFF
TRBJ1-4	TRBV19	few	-	TGTGCCAGTAGTTTCGGGGCAACTAATGAAAAACTGTTTTTT	CASSFGATNEKLFF
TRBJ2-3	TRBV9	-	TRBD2	TGTGCCAGCAGCTTAAATATCGGGGGGAGCACAGATACGCAGTATTTT	CASSLNIGGSTDTQYF
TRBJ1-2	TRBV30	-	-	TGTGCCTGGAGTGGTTCGGGCTATGGCTACACCTTC	CAWSGSGYGYTF
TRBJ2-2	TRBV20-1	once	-	TGCAGTGCTAGTTGGCAGGGGACCGGGGAGCTGTTTTTT	CSASWQGTGELFF
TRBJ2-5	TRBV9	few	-	TGTGCCAGCAGCCTAGGCGGGACAGACCTAGAGACCCAGTACTTC	CASSLGGTDLETQYF
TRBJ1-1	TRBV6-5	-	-	TGTGCCAGCGCCCTAGCGGGATCGACTGAAGCTTTCTTT	CASALAGSTEAFF
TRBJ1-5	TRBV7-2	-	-	TGTGCCAGCAGCCTCAGACACCACACCTATCAGCCCCAGCATTTT	CASSLRHHTYQPQHF
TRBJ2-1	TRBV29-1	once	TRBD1	TGCAGCGTTGAAACGTACAGGGGCCTCTACAATGAGCAGTTCTTC	CSVETYRGLYNEQFF
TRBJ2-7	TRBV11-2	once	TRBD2	TGTGCCAGCAGCTCAGTAGCGGGGGCGGGCTACGAGCAGTACTTC	CASSSVAGAGYEQYF
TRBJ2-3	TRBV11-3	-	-	TGTGCCAGCAGCCCCTCCGGGTTCACAGATACGCAGTATTTT	CASSPSGFTDTQYF
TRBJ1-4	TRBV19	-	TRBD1	TGTGCCAGTAGTATGACAGGGACCAGAGACGAAAAACTGTTTTTT	CASSMTGTRDEKLFF